What follows describes a single T cell receptor beta chain. Its antigen is unidentified. CDR3 length: 15 amino acids. Trimming stripped 6 bases from V and 5 bases from J, with 17 bases between. CDR1 and CDR2 (germline): MNHEY, SMNVEV (reference sequence). Some clones are missing from TCRdb's copy, which holds only in-frame ones; the method was immunoSEQ multiplex PCR. Of roughly 2.1 million clones in the sample, approximately 94% were seen once. The data derive from a study of shared clonotypes between healthy human individuals. Findings and caveats of the study: Larger richness was generally estimated for naive than memory subsets. The four-donor shared clonotypes exceeded non-shared clonotypes in generation probability, with non-shared ones scoring lower.

Naive CD8 cells lacked CD45RO and underwent positive selection for CCR7, leaving out terminally differentiated effector memory CD45RA+ cells. This sequence was found in a man aged 18 to 29 in good health. Some clones in this sample may be carry-over from other donors' samples. Sequencing was performed on naive CD8+ T cells from PBMCs. J is TRBJ2-1 and V is TRBV27; weak D call: TRBD1 (5 bases). CDR3 coding DNA: TGTGCCAGCAGACAAATGTGGGGCCAAGACAATGAGCAGTTCTTC. Protein product: CASRQMWGQDNEQFF.